Below, 29 T cell receptor beta chains from the same sample are listed, as sequenced in a study of siplizumab effects on memory and regulatory T cells. Using immunoSEQ multiplex PCR, the repertoire was profiled, and TCRdb retains in-frame clones only, with some absent. The sample lists just over 60,000 clones, 79% seen once, with less than 0.55% in the top ten. What was sequenced was memory CD4+ T cells sorted from blood. The receptors were sampled from a human donor in good health.

J is TRBJ1-1 and V is TRBV5-6; D call uncertain. The CDR3 runs 14 residues. Germline loops: CDR1 SGHDT, CDR2 YYEEEE. The V gene lost 1 base and the J gene lost 8 bases, with 15 bases spanning the gap. CDR3 in DNA: TGTGCCAGCAGCTTGACGGGCAGGCGCTCCGAAGCTTTCTTT. This gives the protein CASSLTGRRSEAFF. Variable domain in full (rest from reference TRBV5-6 and TRBJ1-1): DAGVTQSPTHLIKTRGQQVTLRCSPKSGHDTVSWYQQALGQGPQFIFQYYEEEERQRGNFPDRFSGHQFPNYSSELNVNALLLGDSALYLCASSLTGRRSEAFFGQGTRLTVV.

The V gene is TRBV7-2, the J gene TRBJ2-3; possible D gene TRBD1, 6 bases. The germline V gene encodes CDR1 SGHTA and CDR2 FQGNSA. Trimming shortened V by 4 bases and J by 6 bases, and 11 bases separated the two germline ends. The CDR3 totals 13 residues. CDR3 nucleotides: TGTGCCAGCAGCTCCTACAGGGCGGATACGCAGTATTTT. Translated, it gives CASSSYRADTQYF.

This chain connects TRBV19 to TRBJ2-1; D not resolved. This CDR3 spans 15 amino acids. Trimming shortened V by 1 base and J by 0 bases, and 7 bases separated the two germline ends. CDR1 is LNHDA and CDR2 is SQIVND in the germline V gene (reference sequence). CDR3 sequence (DNA): TGTGCCAGTAGTATAGCAGAGCGCTCCTACAATGAGCAGTTCTTC. Its protein is CASSIAERSYNEQFF.

The V call is TRBV28, the J call TRBJ2-5; TRBD2 aligns across 11 bases. The J call may be incorrect, as the DNA end agrees better with TRBJ2-7. CDR3 length: 16 residues. Germline loops: CDR1 MDHEN, CDR2 SYDVKM. The CDR3 sequence: CASTTYSGGASYEQYF. DNA for the CDR3: TGTGCCAGCACAACCTATAGCGGGGGGGCCAGCTACGAGCAGTACTTC.

The table lists this clone with a few counts. The rearrangement joins TRBV5-8 to TRBJ1-1; D is uncertain. V was clipped by 1 base and J by 4 bases, with 5 bases between them. The CDR3 is made up of 12 amino acids. The germline V gene encodes CDR1 SGHTS and CDR2 YDEGEE. The CDR3 nucleotides are TGTGCCAGCAGCTTGAGACTCACTGAAGCTTTCTTT. As protein: CASSLRLTEAFF.

This clone was counted once. The chain carries TRBV6-6 and TRBJ1-1; 7 positions match TRBD1. The germline gives CDR1 MNHNY, CDR2 SVGAGI (reference sequence). The CDR3 totals 15 residues. The J segment lost 3 bases and the V segment lost 8 bases, leaving 12 bases of the junction unmatched. The CDR3 DNA follows: TGTGCCAGCCATACTTCCCGACAGGGTCACACTGAAGCTTTCTTT. Protein product: CASHTSRQGHTEAFF.

The sample holds one count of this clone. The V call is TRBV7-2, the J call TRBJ1-6; D not certain. In germline, CDR1 is SGHTA, CDR2 FQGNSA. Trimming shortened V by 6 bases and J by 10 bases, and 13 bases separated the two germline ends. The CDR3 totals 13 residues. CDR3 residues: CASRKEVGSPLHF. In nucleotides, the CDR3 is TGTGCCAGCAGAAAGGAGGTCGGCTCACCCCTCCACTTT.

DNA of the CDR3: TGTGCCAGCGCGAGGGGGGACGGCGGGGAGCTGTTTTTT. Protein: CASARGDGGELFF. This chain connects TRBV19 to TRBJ2-2; D might be TRBD1 or TRBD2, each matching 6 bases. Germline V gives CDR1 LNHDA, CDR2 SQIVND (reference sequence). The germline V and J ends were trimmed by 9 bases and 7 bases, with 15 bases remaining between them. The CDR3 has 13 amino acids.

In this sample, this clone turned up once. The V gene is TRBV19, the J gene TRBJ1-2; no reliable D call. There are 15 residues in the CDR3. The V end lost 3 bases, the J end lost 3 bases, and 14 bases lay between the germline ends. Germline CDR1 is LNHDA and CDR2 is SQIVND (reference sequence). The CDR3 DNA is TGTGCCAGTAGTATGGATTACCTCGGAGACTATGGCTACACCTTC. Its translation is CASSMDYLGDYGYTF.

The gene calls are TRBV7-2 and TRBJ1-5, with 7 positions matching TRBD1. CDR3 length: 14 residues. With V trimmed by 8 bases and J by 2 bases, 6 bases remained unmatched. The germline gives CDR1 SGHTA, CDR2 FQGNSA. CDR3 protein: CASQYRGGNQPQHF. The DNA of the CDR3 is TGTGCCAGCCAGTACAGGGGAGGCAATCAGCCCCAGCATTTT.

J is TRBJ1-1 and V is TRBV10-3; D uncertain. V dropped 3 bases and J dropped 2 bases, with 10 bases sitting between them. CDR3 size: 14 residues. Germline assignment: CDR1 ENHRY and CDR2 SYGVKD. CDR3 nucleotides: TGTGCCATCAGTGAAGGCGGATCAAACACTGAAGCTTTCTTT. Residues: CAISEGGSNTEAFF.

About this clone: The sample holds other DNA sequences that translate to the same CDR3. The V gene is TRBV7-2, the J gene TRBJ2-5, with D tentatively TRBD1 (5 bases). The germline V gene has CDR1 SGHTA and CDR2 FQGNSA. This CDR3 region has 13 residues. V lost 4 bases to trimming and J lost 7 bases, with 13 bases between them. The CDR3: CASSSTGLGTQYF. The CDR3 DNA follows: TGTGCCAGCAGCTCAACAGGTTTAGGGACCCAGTACTTC.

This clone showed up just once. The chain links TRBV9 to TRBJ2-5; D might be TRBD2 (5 bases). The germline V and J ends were trimmed by 0 bases and 5 bases, with 8 bases remaining between them. Germline V gene sequence: CDR1 SGDLS, CDR2 YYNGEE. This CDR3 has 13 amino acids. The CDR3, as DNA: TGTGCCAGCAGCGTAGACGGCGGGGAGACCCAGTACTTC. This translates into CASSVDGGETQYF.

The genes are TRBV19 and TRBJ2-1, with D tentatively TRBD1 (6 bases). This CDR3 is built from 13 residues. Germline V CDR1 and CDR2: LNHDA, SQIVND (reference sequence). V lost 0 bases and J lost 9, with 9 bases in between. Written as DNA, the CDR3 is TGTGCCAGTAGTATAGATACAGGGCTTGAGCAGTTCTTC. Protein sequence: CASSIDTGLEQFF.

V is TRBV7-2 and J is TRBJ1-1; no clear D. There are 13 residues in the CDR3. V was shortened by 5 bases and J by 10 bases, with 17 bases between the two germline ends. The germline V gene encodes CDR1 SGHTA and CDR2 FQGNSA. The CDR3 DNA reads TGTGCCAGCAGCCCCCCGTCGCGTCCGGCAGCTTTCTTT. This encodes CASSPPSRPAAFF.

The chain uses TRBV9 and TRBJ1-1; weak D call: TRBD1 (5 bases). Trimming took 3 bases from V and 1 from J, leaving 10 bases between them. The length of the CDR3 is 14 residues. The germline V gene encodes CDR1 SGDLS and CDR2 YYNGEE. The CDR3 spells CASSATDRNTEAFF. In DNA, the CDR3 is TGTGCCAGCAGCGCCACAGACAGGAACACTGAAGCTTTCTTT.

This clone turned up a few times. The rearrangement uses TRBV2 and TRBJ1-5, with TRBD1 matching 7 bases. V was pared by 4 bases and J by 5 bases, with 5 bases of the junction left unmatched. Germline CDR1 is SNHLY and CDR2 is FYNNEI. This CDR3 contains 14 residues. The CDR3 loop reads CASSGQGLYQPQHF. The CDR3 coding sequence is TGTGCCAGCAGTGGACAGGGACTCTATCAGCCCCAGCATTTT.

This chain joins TRBV5-1 and TRBJ2-3; no clear D. Trimming pared 5 bases from V and 2 bases from J, leaving 12 bases between. Looked up from germline, CDR1 is SGHRS and CDR2 is YFSETQ. This CDR3 contains 14 residues. This CDR3 reads CASRAAQNTDTQYF. CDR3 bases: TGCGCCAGCAGGGCGGCACAGAACACAGATACGCAGTATTTT.

The V gene is TRBV28, the J gene TRBJ1-3; 7 bases line up with TRBD1. This CDR3 is built from 14 residues. V lost 7 bases, J lost 9 bases, and 12 bases stayed unmatched. The germline CDR1 and CDR2 sequences are MDHEN and SYDVKM. This CDR3 reads CASTSGTASVTIYF. CDR3 DNA sequence: TGTGCCAGCACCTCCGGGACAGCCTCGGTCACCATATATTTT.

This chain connects TRBV5-1 to TRBJ1-1, with no clear D. Looked up from germline, CDR1 is SGHRS and CDR2 is YFSETQ. Trimming took 3 bases from V and 1 from J, leaving 7 bases between them. This CDR3 region has 13 residues. The CDR3 DNA is TGCGCCAGCAGCTGGGCAAAGAACACTGAAGCTTTCTTT. Its protein product is CASSWAKNTEAFF.

This clone was seen only a few times. The chain joins TRBV29-1 to TRBJ1-4; no definite D call. Germline CDR1 is SQVTM and CDR2 is ANQGSEA. V was pared by 3 bases and J by 4 bases, with 9 bases between. This CDR3 region has 13 residues. CDR3 protein: CSVDLEDNEKLFF. The CDR3 nucleotides read TGCAGCGTTGATTTGGAGGATAATGAAAAACTGTTTTTT.

V and J are TRBV5-6 and TRBJ1-2, with a weak D call TRBD1 (6 bases). This CDR3 spans 14 amino acids. In germline, CDR1 is SGHDT, CDR2 YYEEEE. V lost 9 bases, J lost 4 bases, and 19 bases lay in between. CDR3 sequence (DNA): TGTGCCACCAGTGTGGGGGGGGACACCTATGGCTACACCTTC. This codes for CATSVGGDTYGYTF.

The V and J genes are TRBV5-6 and TRBJ1-3; 8 bases are a match to TRBD1. The ends lost 0 bases at V and 2 bases at J; junction bases unmatched: 4. Germline lookup yields CDR1 SGHDT and CDR2 YYEEEE. The CDR3 contains 16 residues. CDR3 nucleotides: TGTGCCAGCAGCTTGGCCCCAGGGGGCCCTGGAAACACCATATATTTT. As protein: CASSLAPGGPGNTIYF.

The V and J genes are TRBV27 and TRBJ1-1, with TRBD1 matching 10 bases. The CDR3 extends over 18 amino acids. With V trimmed by 6 bases and J by 2 bases, 15 bases remained unmatched. Germline CDR1 reads MNHEY; CDR2 reads SMNVEV (reference sequence). The CDR3 DNA sequence: TGTGCCAGCAGATTAGGATGGGGACAGGGGCCGATAAACACTGAAGCTTTCTTT. This encodes CASRLGWGQGPINTEAFF.

The chain has TRBV4-1 and TRBJ2-3; TRBD2 agrees at 9 bases. The trim removed 4 bases at V and 1 base at J, leaving 3 bases unmatched. The germline gives CDR1 MGHRA, CDR2 YSYEKL. This CDR3 region has 15 residues. The CDR3 sequence: CASSRGGGGTDTQYF. In nucleotides, the CDR3 is TGCGCCAGCAGCCGAGGCGGGGGGGGCACAGATACGCAGTATTTT.

The chain couples TRBV7-3 to TRBJ1-1; 9 bases are a match to TRBD1. The CDR3 consists of 14 residues. V shed 5 bases, J shed 5 bases, and the junction held 6 bases outside the gene matches. Germline assignment: CDR1 SGHTA and CDR2 FQGTGA. The CDR3 DNA reads TGTGCCAGCAGCATGGGACAGGGCAAAACTGAAGCTTTCTTT. It codes for CASSMGQGKTEAFF.

The chain couples TRBV18 to TRBJ1-2; 9 nucleotides agree with TRBD1. This CDR3 contains 15 residues. Trimming cost V 5 bases and J 4 bases; bases outside gene matches: 8. From germline, CDR1 is KGHSH and CDR2 LQKENI. This CDR3 is CASSRTGGQIYGYTF. CDR3 DNA sequence: TGTGCCAGCTCAAGAACAGGGGGCCAAATCTATGGCTACACCTTC.

The rearrangement uses TRBV11-2 and TRBJ1-2; 7 nucleotides agree with TRBD1. Germline CDR1 and CDR2: SGHAT and FQNNGV. CDR3 length equals 13 residues. V shed 5 bases and J 5 bases; nucleotides not matched to a gene: 5. The CDR3 protein is CASSRDSVYGYTF. In nucleotides, the CDR3 is TGTGCCAGCAGCCGGGACAGCGTTTATGGCTACACCTTC.

The chain uses TRBV28 and TRBJ2-1; weak D call: TRBD2 (6 bases). Germline CDR1 MDHEN, CDR2 SYDVKM. The CDR3 extends over 16 amino acids. Trimming removed 1 base at V and 8 bases at J, with 18 bases between. The CDR3 DNA is TGTGCCAGCAGTTTATTGTTGGGGGGTAGTTCGGATGAGCAGTTCTTC. This gives the protein CASSLLLGGSSDEQFF. The full variable domain, with the rest looked up from reference TRBV28 and TRBJ2-1, is DVKVTQSSRYLVKRTGEKVFLECVQDMDHENMFWYRQDPGLGLRLIYFSYDVKMKEKGDIPEGYSVSREKKERFSLILESASTNQTSMYLCASSLLLGGSSDEQFFGPGTRLTVL.